The 27 T cell receptor beta chains listed next were all sequenced from one sample in a study of PD-1 blockade in mismatch repair-deficient tumors. TCRdb's copy holds only in-frame clones and misses some; the assay was immunoSEQ multiplex PCR. Of about 60,000 clones listed, more than 70% are singletons. Here the sequenced sample was peripheral blood, taken 52 weeks after starting pembrolizumab. The receptors shown here come from an adult with mismatch repair-deficient cancer.

The chain is built from TRBV5-5 and TRBJ1-2; 7 bases fit TRBD1. The ends lost 4 bases at V and 5 bases at J; junction bases unmatched: 8. CDR3 length: 14 residues. The germline CDR1 and CDR2 sequences are SGHKS and YYEKEE (reference sequence). CDR3 coding DNA: TGTGCCAGCAGCAGAGGGGGCGCGGGGTATGGCTACACCTTC. Its protein product is CASSRGGAGYGYTF.

The gene calls are TRBV7-6 and TRBJ2-2; D possibly corresponds to TRBD2 (6 bases). CDR1 and CDR2 from the germline V gene are SGHVS and FNYEAQ. The CDR3 loop spans 20 amino acids. V lost 0 bases, J lost 5 bases, and 25 bases lay in between. Written as DNA, the CDR3 is TGTGCCAGCAGCTTAGCTTTAAAGCGGGTTGGGACTCGGGAGACCGGGGAGCTGTTTTTT. Translation gives CASSLALKRVGTRETGELFF.

V usage is TRBV29-1 and J usage is TRBJ2-5, with D tentatively TRBD1 (5 bases). Germline values: CDR1 SQVTM, CDR2 ANQGSEA. V lost 4 bases, J lost 1 base, and 16 bases lay in between. CDR3 length equals 15 residues. CDR3 coding DNA: TGCAGCGTTGCCCTCAACCCTAGGGGCCAAGAGACCCAGTACTTC. Translated: CSVALNPRGQETQYF. The full variable domain, in which reference TRBV29-1 and TRBJ2-5 provide the parts outside the CDR3, is SAVISQKPSRDICQRGTSLTIQCQVDSQVTMMFWYRQQPGQSLTLIATANQGSEATYESGFVIDKFPISRPNLTFSTLTVSNMSPEDSSIYLCSVALNPRGQETQYFGPGTRLLVL.

This chain connects TRBV7-9 to TRBJ2-7; no clear D gene. Germline-derived CDR1 and CDR2 are SEHNR and FQNEAQ (reference sequence). Trimming removed 4 bases at V and 3 bases at J, with 4 bases between. The CDR3 has 11 amino acids. The CDR3 bases are TGTGCCAGCAGCTCCTTCTACGAGCAGTACTTC. Protein sequence: CASSSFYEQYF.

This clone was found a few times. This chain uses TRBV5-1 with TRBJ2-1; TRBD2 matches 7 bases. The length of the CDR3 is 19 residues. V was clipped by 0 bases and J by 4 bases; unmatched bases: 16. Germline CDR1 SGHRS, CDR2 YFSETQ. The CDR3 coding sequence is TGCGCCAGCAGCTTGGGTCAGAAGGTTGCGGGGGACTCGTACAATGAGCAGTTCTTC. Protein: CASSLGQKVAGDSYNEQFF. The full variable domain, its missing parts supplied by reference TRBV5-1 and TRBJ2-1, is KAGVTQTPRYLIKTRGQQVTLSCSPISGHRSVSWYQQTPGQGLQFLFEYFSETQRNKGNFPGRFSGRQFSNSRSEMNVSTLELGDSALYLCASSLGQKVAGDSYNEQFFGPGTRLTVL.

The chain uses TRBV28 and TRBJ2-5; TRBD2 matches 10 bases. Looked up from germline, CDR1 is MDHEN and CDR2 is SYDVKM. V gave up 5 bases and J gave up 2 bases; unmatched junction bases: 5. The CDR3 is 15 residues long. The CDR3 DNA sequence: TGTGCCAGCAGTCCGTGGACTAGCGGACAAGAGACCCAGTACTTC. This encodes CASSPWTSGQETQYF.

This chain uses TRBV11-3 with TRBJ2-7; D call uncertain. This CDR3 is 13 amino acids long. Germline values: CDR1 SGHNT, CDR2 YENEEA. V lost 3 bases and J 2 bases, leaving 8 bases between the germline ends. CDR3 coding DNA: TGTGCCAGCAGCTTTGCCCGTGCCTACGAGCAGTACTTC. It codes for CASSFARAYEQYF.

The gene calls are TRBV4-1 and TRBJ2-5; D possibly uses TRBD1 or TRBD2 (5 bases each). This CDR3 has 16 amino acids. Germline loops: CDR1 MGHRA, CDR2 YSYEKL. V lost 3 bases, J lost 1 base, and 15 bases lay in between. CDR3 nucleotide sequence: TGCGCCAGCAGCCACGGAATAACAGGACTCCAAGAGACCCAGTACTTC. It specifies CASSHGITGLQETQYF.

The chain links TRBV28 to TRBJ2-4; 7 nucleotides line up with TRBD1. V lost 5 bases, J lost 7 bases, and 2 bases stayed unmatched. Germline V gene data show CDR1 as MDHEN and CDR2 as SYDVKM. CDR3 size: 12 residues. CDR3 sequence reads: CASSGTENIQYF. DNA for the CDR3: TGTGCCAGCAGTGGGACAGAGAACATTCAGTACTTC.

For the CDR3, the DNA is TGTGCCAGCAGTGACTCCGGGATCGGCGACACCATATATTTT. This gives the protein CASSDSGIGDTIYF. The chain couples TRBV6-4 to TRBJ1-3; D is unclear. CDR3 size: 14 residues. Germline V gene sequence: CDR1 MRHNA, CDR2 SNTAGT. Trimming left V 0 bases short and J 8 bases short, with 11 bases between.

The chain has TRBV9 and TRBJ2-1; TRBD2 aligns across 10 bases. Germline CDR1 reads SGDLS; CDR2 reads YYNGEE. This CDR3 spans 12 amino acids. After removal of 1 base from V and 13 bases from J, the junction contained 2 bases not matched to a gene. CDR3: CASSVLAGEQFF. The CDR3 DNA reads as TGTGCCAGCAGCGTACTAGCGGGAGAACAGTTCTTC.

The gene calls are TRBV13 and TRBJ2-4, with TRBD2 matching over 8 bases. This CDR3 is 15 amino acids long. V gave up 5 bases and J gave up 3 bases; unmatched junction bases: 6. CDR1 PRHDT and CDR2 FYEKMQ come from the germline V gene (reference sequence). This CDR3 reads CASSGWSGGKNIQYF. The DNA of the CDR3 is TGTGCCAGCAGCGGCTGGAGCGGGGGCAAAAACATTCAGTACTTC. Full variable domain (outside the CDR3, taken from reference TRBV13 and TRBJ2-4): AAGVIQSPRHLIKEKRETATLKCYPIPRHDTVYWYQQGPGQDPQFLISFYEKMQSDKGSIPDRFSAQQFSDYHSELNMSSLELGDSALYFCASSGWSGGKNIQYFGAGTRLSVL.

This chain connects TRBV28 to TRBJ2-1; 11 bases are shared with TRBD2. The junction had 12 bases not matched to a gene; V was cut back by 4 bases and J by 4 bases. The length of the CDR3 is 18 residues. Germline loops: CDR1 MDHEN, CDR2 SYDVKM. The CDR3 DNA is TGTGCCAGCAGTTCAGGCCTACTAGCGGGAGTGGGTTACAATGAGCAGTTCTTC. Translated: CASSSGLLAGVGYNEQFF.

This clone was found a few times. The chain has TRBV9 and TRBJ1-5; D uncertain. Trimming stripped 3 bases from V and 1 base from J, with 8 bases between. The CDR3 has 14 residues. Germline CDR1 SGDLS, CDR2 YYNGEE. CDR3 region: CASSEGGSNQPQHF. In DNA, the CDR3 is TGTGCCAGCAGCGAGGGAGGAAGCAATCAGCCCCAGCATTTT.

This clone appeared a single time. The genes are TRBV7-9 and TRBJ2-3, with 8 nucleotides matching TRBD1. The germline V gene has CDR1 SEHNR and CDR2 FQNEAQ (reference sequence). The CDR3 runs 17 residues. With 5 bases clipped from V and 2 bases from J, the junction kept 12 bases outside the gene matches. In DNA form, the CDR3 reads TGTGCCAGCAGCACCCAGGCCCGGGACAGGATCACAGATACGCAGTATTTT. It codes for CASSTQARDRITDTQYF.

V is TRBV6-1 and J is TRBJ1-2; TRBD1 might be the D (6 bases). The CDR3 covers 12 residues. Germline loops: CDR1 MNHNS, CDR2 SASEGT. Deletions cut 8 bases from V and 5 bases from J, with 12 bases between. CDR3 bases: TGTGCCAGCTCGGTGACAGGTTATGGCTACACCTTC. Translating gives CASSVTGYGYTF.

The V gene is TRBV30, the J gene TRBJ1-4; possible D gene TRBD1, 5 bases. The CDR3 loop spans 17 amino acids. V lost 0 bases, J lost 8 bases, and 22 bases lay in between. Germline CDR1 GTSNPN, CDR2 SVGIG (reference sequence). The chain's CDR3 is CAWSVRVGSVPSEKLFF. In DNA, the CDR3 is TGTGCCTGGAGTGTCAGGGTAGGGAGCGTACCTTCCGAAAAACTGTTTTTT.

V usage is TRBV11-2 and J usage is TRBJ2-1; 10 bases match TRBD1. The CDR3 covers 19 residues. Germline V gene lookup returns CDR1 SGHAT and CDR2 FQNNGV. J gave up 7 bases and V 3 bases, and 18 bases lay outside the gene matches. The CDR3 bases are TGTGCCAGCAGCTTCCCACCACTCAAGACAGGGGGCTTCGGGAATGAGCAGTTCTTC. Translated, it gives CASSFPPLKTGGFGNEQFF.

V is TRBV7-9 and J is TRBJ2-1; unclear D gene. Germline V gene lookup returns CDR1 SEHNR and CDR2 FQNEAQ (reference sequence). V was pared by 2 bases and J by 6 bases, with 2 bases between. This CDR3 spans 11 amino acids. CDR3 amino acids: CASSLSNEQFF. In nucleotides, the CDR3 is TGTGCCAGCAGCTTATCCAATGAGCAGTTCTTC.

This rearrangement joins TRBV29-1 to TRBJ2-2; 7 bases are shared with TRBD2. The V and J ends lost 6 bases and 4 bases, in that order; junction bases with no gene match: 11. Germline V gene sequence: CDR1 SQVTM, CDR2 ANQGSEA. The CDR3 extends over 15 amino acids. CDR3 nucleotides: TGCAGCGTCCTTGGGGGGGTCGGGAGCACCGGGGAGCTGTTTTTT. This codes for CSVLGGVGSTGELFF.

In DNA form, the CDR3 reads TGTGCCAGCAGCTTAGAAGGGTATAGTGGCGGGAGGGCCACCTACGAGCAGTACTTC. It encodes CASSLEGYSGGRATYEQYF. The chain has TRBV7-9 and TRBJ2-7; TRBD2 aligns across 9 bases. Germline CDR1 SEHNR, CDR2 FQNEAQ (reference sequence). After removal of 1 base from V and 2 bases from J, the junction contained 15 bases not matched to a gene. The CDR3 sequence is 19 residues long.

The V call is TRBV5-1, the J call TRBJ2-5; D gene uncertain. Deletions cut 0 bases from V and 3 bases from J, with 12 bases between. Germline CDR1 reads SGHRS; CDR2 reads YFSETQ. The CDR3 is 15 amino acids. The CDR3 is CASSLVAGSEETQYF. CDR3 bases: TGCGCCAGCAGCTTGGTAGCAGGCTCAGAAGAGACCCAGTACTTC.

J is TRBJ2-7 and V is TRBV9; D is ambiguous. The CDR3 sequence is 14 residues long. V lost 0 bases and J lost 0, with 7 bases in between. The germline CDR1 and CDR2 sequences are SGDLS and YYNGEE. CDR3 sequence reads: CASSVADSSYEQYF. CDR3 DNA: TGTGCCAGCAGCGTAGCGGATAGCTCCTACGAGCAGTACTTC.

This clone was found once. V gene TRBV11-3 combines with J gene TRBJ2-7; no definite D call. CDR1 and CDR2 (germline): SGHNT, YENEEA. The CDR3 has 12 residues. V lost 1 base, J lost 4 bases, and 5 bases lay in between. The CDR3 nucleotides are TGTGCCAGCAGCTTAGCCCATTACGAGCAGTACTTC. It translates to CASSLAHYEQYF.

This clone was seen once. The V and J genes are TRBV11-2 and TRBJ2-4; D is possibly TRBD1 (5 bases). The V gene lost 1 base and the J gene lost 0 bases, with 10 bases spanning the gap. Germline V gives CDR1 SGHAT, CDR2 FQNNGV. This CDR3 has 16 residues. The CDR3 here is CASSLGGQGAKNIQYF. The CDR3 nucleotides read TGTGCCAGCAGCTTAGGGGGTCAGGGAGCCAAAAACATTCAGTACTTC. The full variable domain, with the rest looked up from reference TRBV11-2 and TRBJ2-4, is EAGVAQSPRYKIIEKRQSVAFWCNPISGHATLYWYQQILGQGPKLLIQFQNNGVVDDSQLPKDRFSAERLKGVDSTLKIQPAKLEDSAVYLCASSLGGQGAKNIQYFGAGTRLSVL.

The chain has TRBV5-1 and TRBJ2-1; 7 bases map to TRBD2. The V gene's germline CDR1 is SGHRS and CDR2 YFSETQ. The trim removed 0 bases at V and 7 bases at J, leaving 4 bases unmatched. CDR3 length equals 14 residues. The CDR3 coding sequence is TGCGCCAGCAGCTTGGTCGGCGGGGGAAATGAGCAGTTCTTC. Translated: CASSLVGGGNEQFF.

V and J are TRBV10-2 and TRBJ2-7, with D possibly TRBD1 on 5 matching bases. V was clipped by 4 bases and J by 3 bases, with 7 bases between them. The CDR3 sequence is 12 residues long. Germline CDR1 WSHSY, CDR2 SAAADI. The CDR3 sequence is CASSAQGYEQYF. DNA for the CDR3: TGCGCCAGCAGTGCCCAGGGCTACGAGCAGTACTTC.